Following are 9 T cell receptor beta chains from one sample sequenced in a study of response to subunit inactivated influenza vaccine. TCRdb ran MiXCR on the RT-PCR reads and lists one entry per CDR3 protein. The data show roughly 700,000 distinct CDR3 sequences, with over 11% seen just once and 5.5% to 8% held by the top ten. The specimen comprised PBMCs from blood, sampled 14 to 15 days before vaccination. Source of these receptors: a man aged 50-60 years who received an inactivated influenza vaccine.

V usage is TRBV7-9 and J usage is TRBJ2-7, with TRBD2 matching over 9 bases. CDR3 length equals 15 residues. Germline V gives CDR1 SEHNR, CDR2 FQNEAQ (reference sequence). J gave up 5 bases and V 1 base, and 6 bases lay outside the gene matches. The CDR3 spells CASSLVASGVDEQYF. In nucleotides, the CDR3 is TGTGCCAGCAGCTTAGTGGCTAGCGGGGTTGACGAGCAGTACTTC.

This clonotype was recorded at least ten times. This chain joins TRBV5-1 and TRBJ2-1; D might be TRBD1 (6 bases). Trimming cost V 4 bases and J 1 base, with 18 bases left between them. Germline V lookup: CDR1 SGHRS, CDR2 YFSETQ. CDR3 length: 17 residues. The CDR3 sequence is CASSLTLDRFSYNEQFF. CDR3 DNA: TGCGCCAGCAGCCTGACCCTTGACAGGTTTTCCTACAATGAGCAGTTCTTC.

A few counts support this clonotype. This sequence joins TRBV7-9 and TRBJ2-1; 9 bases agree with TRBD2. The germline CDR1 and CDR2 sequences are SEHNR and FQNEAQ (reference sequence). Trimming removed 5 bases from V and 4 bases from J; junction bases left unmatched: 9. The CDR3 loop spans 16 amino acids. The CDR3 coding sequence is TGTGCCAGCAGCATTTTTAGCGGGGGACTTTACAATGAGCAGTTCTTC. It translates to CASSIFSGGLYNEQFF. Filled out from reference TRBV7-9 and TRBJ2-1, the complete variable domain reads DTGVSQNPRHKITKRGQNVTFRCDPISEHNRLYWYRQTLGQGPEFLTYFQNEAQLEKSRLLSDRFSAERPKGSFSTLEIQRTEQGDSAMYLCASSIFSGGLYNEQFFGPGTRLTVL.

The V call is TRBV20-1, the J call TRBJ2-6; TRBD1 matches at 11 bases. The germline CDR1 and CDR2 sequences are DFQATT and SNEGSKA (reference sequence). This CDR3 has 18 residues. V lost 0 bases, J lost 4 bases, and 8 bases stayed unmatched. This CDR3 reads CSARDLGTGGAGANVLTF. In nucleotides, the CDR3 is TGCAGTGCTAGAGATTTAGGGACAGGGGGGGCCGGGGCCAACGTCCTGACTTTC.

This clonotype has a count of ten or more. The V call is TRBV12-3 or TRBV12-4, the J call TRBJ1-4, with D maybe TRBD1 (6 bases). V was cut by 6 bases and J by 0 bases, with 11 bases left in between. The CDR3 sequence is 15 residues long. The CDR3 region is CASRAQGATNEKLFF. The CDR3 DNA reads as TGTGCCAGCAGAGCACAGGGAGCAACTAATGAAAAACTGTTTTTT.

The V gene is TRBV10-3, the J gene TRBJ2-1, with TRBD2 matching 16 bases. Germline values: CDR1 ENHRY, CDR2 SYGVKD. V was clipped by 6 bases and J by 7 bases; unmatched bases: 12. This CDR3 is built from 18 residues. CDR3 sequence reads: CAISLSGTSGGASNEQFF. For the CDR3, the DNA is TGTGCCATCAGCCTGTCCGGGACTAGCGGGGGGGCTTCGAATGAGCAGTTCTTC.

The rearrangement links TRBV29-1 to TRBJ2-1, with 8 nucleotides matching TRBD1. V shed 6 bases, J shed 4 bases, and the junction held 8 bases outside the gene matches. Germline assignment: CDR1 SQVTM and CDR2 ANQGSEA. The CDR3 is 14 amino acids. Here the CDR3 DNA reads TGCAGCGTAGACCGGGACAGGAGTTACAATGAGCAGTTCTTC. It is translated as CSVDRDRSYNEQFF.

This clonotype was seen more than once but under ten times. The chain is built from TRBV6-1 and TRBJ2-7; D gene unclear. The CDR3 has 14 residues. The V gene lost 3 bases and the J gene lost 2 bases, with 11 bases spanning the gap. CDR1 is MNHNS and CDR2 is SASEGT in the germline V gene. CDR3 protein: CASSDDVTPYEQYF. CDR3 sequence (DNA): TGTGCCAGCAGTGACGACGTGACCCCCTACGAGCAGTACTTC.

The chain links TRBV18 to TRBJ2-7; the D gene could be TRBD1 or TRBD2 (5 bases each). V was clipped by 2 bases and J by 2 bases, with 10 bases between them. Per germline, CDR1 KGHSH and CDR2 LQKENI. The CDR3 totals 14 residues. The CDR3 sequence is CASSPGDGPYEQYF. In DNA form, the CDR3 reads TGTGCCAGCTCACCAGGGGACGGACCCTACGAGCAGTACTTC.